This is a list of T cell receptor beta chains from one sample in a study of cytomegalovirus exposure and HLA in healthy donors. Only in-frame clones appear in the TCRdb table, and some are missing; sequencing was by immunoSEQ multiplex PCR. The profile shows about 190,000 clones, around 81% of them singletons. The sequencing input was PBMCs. The receptor set was obtained from a woman younger than 45 in good health and CMV-seronegative. Each CDR3 is given with its conserved first and last residue. D genes are given only for firm matches. A row's size may be missing; if present it is once, few, many or a size class.

cdr3_nt cdr3_aa j_call v_call clone_size d_call
TGCGCCAGCAGCCAAGTCGGGGACGGGGAGCTGTTTTTT CASSQVGDGELFF TRBJ2-2 TRBV4-3 NA NA
TGTGCCAGCAGCGTAGGGAGGACAGGGGACAATCAGCCCCAGCATTTT CASSVGRTGDNQPQHF TRBJ1-5 TRBV9 NA TRBD1
TGCGCCAGCAGCCCAGTTGAGGGCAGCTCCTACGAGCAGTACTTC CASSPVEGSSYEQYF TRBJ2-7 TRBV4-1 NA NA
TGCGCCAGCGGTCACCGGGACAGGCATAACTATGGCTACACCTTC CASGHRDRHNYGYTF TRBJ1-2 TRBV10-1 NA TRBD1
TGTGCCAGCAGTTTTAGCGGGGGGGCAGAGACCCAGTACTTC CASSFSGGAETQYF TRBJ2-5 TRBV2 NA TRBD2
TGTGCCAGTAGCTTAACTTGGAGTTCTGAAGCTTTCTTT CASSLTWSSEAFF TRBJ1-1 TRBV11-3 NA NA
TGTGCCAGCAGTGAACCGATCAGGGGACCCCAGCATTTT CASSEPIRGPQHF TRBJ1-5 TRBV6-1 NA NA
TGTTCCAGCAGCACCCCGACAGTTTCTAACTATGGCTACACCTTC CSSSTPTVSNYGYTF TRBJ1-2 TRBV7-9 NA NA
TGTGCCAGTAGTATTTCTTTCCCTGCCAACGTCCTGACTTTC CASSISFPANVLTF TRBJ2-6 TRBV19 NA NA
TGCGCCAGCAGCTTGGATATCCTAGCGGCCTACAATGAGCAGTTCTTC CASSLDILAAYNEQFF TRBJ2-1 TRBV5-1 NA TRBD2
TGTGCCAGCAGCAGGGGCGGGGGGGCTAGAGATAATTCACCCCTCCACTTT CASSRGGGARDNSPLHF TRBJ1-6 TRBV5-6 NA NA
TGTGCCAGCAGTACTCCGGGACTCTACACTGAAGCTTTCTTT CASSTPGLYTEAFF TRBJ1-1 TRBV11-2 NA NA
TGTGCCAGCAGTTTAAGGCGTAGAACGGGGGCCTACAATGAGCAGTTCTTC CASSLRRRTGAYNEQFF TRBJ2-1 TRBV28 NA NA
TGTGCCAGCAGCCTCCCGACTAGCGGGGGGGCTAGAGATACGCAGTATTTT CASSLPTSGGARDTQYF TRBJ2-3 TRBV7-6 NA TRBD2
TGTGCCAGCAGCTTTCCAGGTTTCGGATCCTACGAGCAGTACTTC CASSFPGFGSYEQYF TRBJ2-7 TRBV7-2 NA NA
TGTGCCAGCAGCCAACTAAGAGAGGGTCTAGCGGGAGGAGTAGCCGAGCAGTACTTC CASSQLREGLAGGVAEQYF TRBJ2-7 TRBV14 NA TRBD2
TGCGCCAGCAGCCAAGAAGAGGGCCCTACCGGGGAGCTGTTTTTT CASSQEEGPTGELFF TRBJ2-2 TRBV4-3 NA NA
TGTGCCAGTAGTATTACTAGTGATACGCAGTATTTT CASSITSDTQYF TRBJ2-3 TRBV19 NA NA
TGCGCCAGCAGCTTGCTCGCCCCGACGGCAGGTTCCTACGAGCAGTACTTC CASSLLAPTAGSYEQYF TRBJ2-7 TRBV5-1 NA NA
TGTGCCAGCAGCTTAGGGGGGACAGGCGGTAATGAAAAACTGTTTTTT CASSLGGTGGNEKLFF TRBJ1-4 TRBV7-9 few TRBD1
TGCAGCGTTGTAGAGGCAGGGCAGGCCACCGGGGAGCTGTTTTTT CSVVEAGQATGELFF TRBJ2-2 TRBV29-1 NA NA
TGTGCCAGCAGCCAAGGCCCGGGGACAGCCGGCACCATATATTTT CASSQGPGTAGTIYF TRBJ1-3 TRBV4-2 NA TRBD1
TGTGCCAGCAGCCCCCGGACAGATAACATTCAGTACTTC CASSPRTDNIQYF TRBJ2-4 TRBV7-2 NA NA
TGTGCCAGCAGCTTGGAACGGCGGGTTAGGACGTACGAGCAGTACTTC CASSLERRVRTYEQYF TRBJ2-7 TRBV7-2 NA NA
TGTGCCAGCAGTGAAGCTCGAGGACAGGGGGATGAGACCCAGTACTTC CASSEARGQGDETQYF TRBJ2-5 TRBV2 once TRBD1
TGCAGTGCTAGAGATCGAGAGACCCAGTACTTC CSARDRETQYF TRBJ2-5 TRBV20-1 NA NA